What follows are 26 T cell receptor beta chains derived from one specimen sequenced in a study of shared clonotypes between healthy human individuals. Data came from immunoSEQ multiplex PCR; TCRdb stores just in-frame clones and leaves some out. The data show a few hundred thousand clones, roughly 78% seen once. Sequenced input: PBMCs. These receptors all come from a woman between 40 and 55 years old in good health. Some clones in this sample may be carry-over from other donors' samples.

This clone has at least ten counts. This rearrangement joins TRBV5-4 to TRBJ2-7; weak D call: TRBD2 (5 bases). The CDR3 sequence is 16 residues long. The germline V gene has CDR1 SGHNT and CDR2 YYREEE (reference sequence). V dropped 0 bases and J dropped 2 bases, with 15 bases sitting between them. The CDR3 DNA reads as TGTGCCAGCAGCTTGGAAAGGACTGTAGAAGCCTACGAGCAGTACTTC. Its translation is CASSLERTVEAYEQYF.

This chain links TRBV27 with TRBJ2-7, with D perhaps matching TRBD2 (5 bases). The ends were cut back, 4 bases at V and 2 bases at J, with 12 bases in the middle. The CDR3 covers 14 residues. Germline CDR1 and CDR2: MNHEY and SMNVEV (reference sequence). The CDR3 nucleotides read TGTGCCAGCAGTTCCGTACGGGATCCCTACGAGCAGTACTTC. Encoded protein: CASSSVRDPYEQYF.

V and J are TRBV15 and TRBJ1-5; D gene unclear. The V gene's germline CDR1 is LNHNV and CDR2 YYDKDF (reference sequence). V lost 4 bases to trimming and J lost 3 bases, with 7 bases between them. CDR3 size: 13 residues. CDR3 protein: CATSTKTNQPQHF. CDR3 sequence (DNA): TGTGCCACCAGCACAAAGACCAATCAGCCCCAGCATTTT.

The chain is built from TRBV28 and TRBJ2-7, with D possibly TRBD1 on 7 matching bases. V lost 7 bases to trimming and J lost 4 bases, with 23 bases between them. CDR1 and CDR2 (germline): MDHEN, SYDVKM. The CDR3 consists of 16 residues. In nucleotides, the CDR3 is TGTGCCAGCACCACTCAGTCTGGCAGGGGGAGGTACGAGCAGTACTTC. Protein sequence: CASTTQSGRGRYEQYF.

This clone came up a few times. The chain recombines TRBV28 with TRBJ1-2; D gene ambiguous. Looked up from germline, CDR1 is MDHEN and CDR2 is SYDVKM. The CDR3 loop spans 12 amino acids. Deletions cut 3 bases from V and 8 bases from J, with 10 bases between. The chain's CDR3 is CASSFGERGYTF. CDR3 coding DNA: TGTGCCAGCAGTTTTGGGGAGCGGGGCTACACCTTC.

The chain carries TRBV10-3 and TRBJ1-1, with D tentatively TRBD1 (5 bases). CDR3 size: 15 residues. Germline loops: CDR1 ENHRY, CDR2 SYGVKD. Trimming pared 4 bases from V and 1 base from J, leaving 13 bases between. CDR3 DNA sequence: TGTGCCATCAGTGTGGTAGACAGTCAGAACACTGAAGCTTTCTTT. Protein product: CAISVVDSQNTEAFF.

The chain recombines TRBV28 with TRBJ1-5, with D perhaps TRBD1 (5 bases). V lost 2 bases, J lost 4 bases, and 15 bases lay in between. This CDR3 region has 16 residues. Germline CDR1 reads MDHEN; CDR2 reads SYDVKM. The CDR3 region has the DNA TGTGCCAGCAGTTTAGTCGCCGGGACGGGGAATCAGCCCCAGCATTTT. It specifies CASSLVAGTGNQPQHF.

The V gene is TRBV7-8, the J gene TRBJ1-6; a possible D gene is TRBD1 (6 bases). The CDR3 covers 16 residues. Looked up from germline, CDR1 is SGHVS and CDR2 is FQNEAQ. V lost 0 bases, J lost 10 bases, and 16 bases lay in between. The CDR3 DNA follows: TGTGCCAGCAGCTTAGCTACAGGGAATCCAGGATCACCCCTCCACTTT. Translation: CASSLATGNPGSPLHF.

The chain is built from TRBV7-2 and TRBJ1-5; 11 bases are shared with TRBD1. J gave up 7 bases and V 5 bases, and 7 bases lay outside the gene matches. Per germline, CDR1 SGHTA and CDR2 FQGNSA. The CDR3 loop spans 15 amino acids. Written as DNA, the CDR3 is TGTGCCAGCAGCCCGGACAGGGGGCTATGGCAGCCCCAGCATTTT. Translation: CASSPDRGLWQPQHF. The full variable domain, completed using reference TRBV7-2 and TRBJ1-5, is GAGVSQSPSNKVTEKGKDVELRCDPISGHTALYWYRQSLGQGLEFLIYFQGNSAPDKSGLPSDRFSAERTGGSVSTLTIQRTQQEDSAVYLCASSPDRGLWQPQHFGDGTRLSIL.

V is TRBV30 and J is TRBJ1-2, with TRBD1 as a possible D gene (5 bases). This CDR3 has 14 amino acids. Deletions cut 1 base from V and 0 bases from J, with 9 bases between. Germline loops: CDR1 GTSNPN, CDR2 SVGIG (reference sequence). CDR3 sequence reads: CAWSGRGANYGYTF. As DNA, the CDR3 is TGTGCCTGGAGTGGGCGGGGGGCTAACTATGGCTACACCTTC.

The chain recombines TRBV28 with TRBJ2-7; a possible D gene is TRBD1 (5 bases). Looked up from germline, CDR1 is MDHEN and CDR2 is SYDVKM. V lost 3 bases, J lost 9 bases, and 12 bases lay in between. The CDR3 has 12 amino acids. This chain's CDR3 is CASSFSGIGQYF. DNA for the CDR3: TGTGCCAGCAGTTTCTCAGGGATTGGGCAGTACTTC.

The V and J genes are TRBV5-4 and TRBJ2-5; D unclear. The CDR3 extends over 11 amino acids. V gave up 10 bases and J gave up 5 bases, with 12 bases separating them. CDR1 and CDR2 from the germline V gene are SGHNT and YYREEE (reference sequence). The CDR3 reads CAYSLRETQYF. In DNA, the CDR3 is TGTGCCTACTCCCTACGGGAGACCCAGTACTTC. Filled out from reference TRBV5-4 and TRBJ2-5, the complete variable domain reads ETGVTQSPTHLIKTRGQQVTLRCSSQSGHNTVSWYQQALGQGPQFIFQYYREEENGRGNFPPRFSGLQFPNYSSELNVNALELDDSALYLCAYSLRETQYFGPGTRLLVL.

Here the CDR3 reads CSVESTGRYEQYF. The CDR3 region has the DNA TGCAGCGTTGAGAGTACTGGGCGCTACGAGCAGTACTTC. The chain combines TRBV29-1 with TRBJ2-7; D is unresolved. The length of the CDR3 is 13 residues. CDR1 and CDR2 from the germline V gene are SQVTM and ANQGSEA. V was pared by 3 bases and J by 3 bases, with 12 bases between.

This chain uses TRBV6-4 with TRBJ1-1; no firm D call. This CDR3 has 14 amino acids. Germline CDR1 is MRHNA and CDR2 is SNTAGT. Trimming took off 3 bases at V and 0 bases at J, with 8 bases between the two ends. The CDR3 DNA reads TGTGCCAGCAGTGATATCGGGGTGAACACTGAAGCTTTCTTT. It codes for CASSDIGVNTEAFF.

The genes are TRBV19 and TRBJ1-1; 11 bases line up with TRBD1. Germline assignment: CDR1 LNHDA and CDR2 SQIVND (reference sequence). V lost 5 bases and J lost 4; bases outside the gene matches: 6. The CDR3 sequence is 15 residues long. The CDR3 nucleotides are TGTGCCAGTAGTGACACCGGGACAGGGGGCACTGAAGCTTTCTTT. This sequence encodes CASSDTGTGGTEAFF.

The genes are TRBV19 and TRBJ1-4; TRBD1 is a possible D gene (5 bases). V lost 3 bases to trimming and J lost 4 bases, with 9 bases between them. CDR3 size: 14 residues. Germline values: CDR1 LNHDA, CDR2 SQIVND (reference sequence). CDR3 bases: TGTGCCAGTAGTATGGGACGGATTAATGAAAAACTGTTTTTT. The encoded protein is CASSMGRINEKLFF.

This clone was counted only a few times. The chain couples TRBV5-1 to TRBJ1-1, with a weak D call TRBD1 (6 bases). V was clipped by 4 bases and J by 1 base, with 14 bases between them. Germline lookup yields CDR1 SGHRS and CDR2 YFSETQ. This CDR3 comprises 15 residues. The CDR3 DNA reads as TGCGCCAGCAGCCCCCTGACAGGATCGAACACTGAAGCTTTCTTT. It codes for CASSPLTGSNTEAFF.

To note about this clone: At the DNA level, this CDR3 is encoded by other sequences in the same sample as well. V gene TRBV14 combines with J gene TRBJ1-1; TRBD1 is a possible D gene (6 bases). The V gene's germline CDR1 is SGHDN and CDR2 FVKESK. The CDR3 is made up of 13 amino acids. V was pared by 3 bases and J by 4 bases, with 9 bases between. CDR3 region: CASSQTQGTEAFF. CDR3 bases: TGTGCCAGCAGCCAGACACAGGGCACTGAAGCTTTCTTT.

The CDR3 loop is CASSYRVSSSYNEQFF. CDR3 in DNA: TGTGCCAGCAGTTACCGGGTTTCGAGCTCCTACAATGAGCAGTTCTTC. This chain uses TRBV6-5 with TRBJ2-1; no firm D call. Between the trimmed V and J ends, which lost 2 bases and 0 bases, there was a span of 11 bases. The CDR3 is made up of 16 amino acids. The germline V gene has CDR1 MNHEY and CDR2 SVGAGI.

The V call is TRBV29-1, the J call TRBJ1-1; weak D call: TRBD1 (6 bases). The CDR3 has 12 residues. Germline CDR1 and CDR2: SQVTM and ANQGSEA. Trimming took off 7 bases at V and 0 bases at J, with 9 bases between the two ends. The CDR3 reads CSGGQLNTEAFF. The DNA of the CDR3 is TGCAGCGGGGGGCAGTTGAACACTGAAGCTTTCTTT.

The count of this clone is one. This sequence may be a read error, since a much larger clone differs from it by one base. V and J are TRBV7-2 and TRBJ2-1; the match to TRBD2 covers 10 bases. The CDR3 sequence is 16 residues long. The trim removed 1 base at V and 10 bases at J, leaving 10 bases unmatched. In germline, CDR1 is SGHTA, CDR2 FQGNSA. The CDR3 DNA sequence: TGTGCCAGCAGCTTAGAGGGGACTAGCGAGAGATACGAGCAGTTCTTC. It specifies CASSLEGTSERYEQFF.

The chain employs TRBV19 and TRBJ2-7; TRBD2 might be the D (7 bases). The V end was cut by 4 bases, the J end by 6 bases, with 19 bases between. Germline V gene data show CDR1 as LNHDA and CDR2 as SQIVND (reference sequence). The CDR3 runs 15 residues. The CDR3 reads CASSTVGGASGEQYF. The DNA for the CDR3 is TGTGCCAGTAGTACCGTTGGGGGGGCTTCGGGCGAGCAGTACTTC.

The chain links TRBV28 to TRBJ2-7; 10 nucleotides line up with TRBD1. This CDR3 region has 14 residues. Trimming took 6 bases from V and 4 from J; bases not matched to a gene: 6. CDR1 MDHEN and CDR2 SYDVKM come from the germline V gene. In nucleotides, the CDR3 is TGTGCCAGCAGGTCCGGGACAGGGGAATACGAGCAGTACTTC. Translating it yields CASRSGTGEYEQYF.

The J gene is TRBJ2-3, the V gene TRBV19, with D perhaps matching TRBD2 (6 bases). The CDR3 covers 14 residues. Looked up from germline, CDR1 is LNHDA and CDR2 is SQIVND (reference sequence). Trimming removed 3 bases from V and 2 bases from J, with 9 bases in between. CDR3 residues: CASSIGRLTDTQYF. The CDR3 region has the DNA TGTGCCAGTAGTATCGGGAGACTCACAGATACGCAGTATTTT.

The rearrangement links TRBV5-1 to TRBJ1-4; D call uncertain. The CDR3 is made up of 15 amino acids. V was clipped by 1 base and J by 3 bases, with 10 bases between them. Germline CDR1 and CDR2: SGHRS and YFSETQ. CDR3 in DNA: TGCGCCAGCAGCTTGTTATCCGGGTCTAATGAAAAACTGTTTTTT. Amino acids: CASSLLSGSNEKLFF.

This clone occurred once. At one end the junction does not follow the germline gene, possibly because of a read error. The rearrangement uses TRBV5-1 and TRBJ1-2; D ambiguous. From germline, CDR1 is SGHRS and CDR2 YFSETQ. The CDR3 totals 14 residues. The CDR3 protein is CASSFETPNHGYTF. The CDR3 DNA is TGCGCCAGCAGCTTTGAGACTCCTAACCATGGCTACACCTTC.